The 18 T cell receptor beta chains in this list originate from one sample, sequenced in a study of blood T cell repertoires in COVID-19. Assay used: immunoSEQ multiplex PCR; TCRdb lists only in-frame clones, some missing. The table lists over 60,000 clones, about 85% of them singletons. Sequencing was done on a sample of peripheral blood. The receptors were sampled from an elderly woman with active or convalescent COVID-19.

The chain links TRBV25-1 to TRBJ1-2; the match to TRBD1 covers 7 bases. V shed 1 base and J 2 bases; nucleotides not matched to a gene: 10. The CDR3 totals 17 residues. Germline V CDR1 and CDR2: MGHDK, SYGVNS. The CDR3 region has the DNA TGTGCCAGCAGTGAATCAGGGACAGACAGACTCAACTATGGCTACACCTTC. Translating gives CASSESGTDRLNYGYTF.

The chain is built from TRBV30 and TRBJ2-3; 8 bases line up with TRBD2. Per the germline V gene, CDR1 is GTSNPN and CDR2 is SVGIG (reference sequence). The CDR3 extends over 13 amino acids. The junction had 4 bases not matched to a gene; V was cut back by 4 bases and J by 4 bases. CDR3 in DNA: TGTGCCTGGAAGAACGGGGGGGCAGATACGCAGTATTTT. Residues: CAWKNGGADTQYF.

The chain has TRBV7-9 and TRBJ1-4; TRBD1 might be the D (6 bases). Germline-derived CDR1 and CDR2 are SEHNR and FQNEAQ (reference sequence). The CDR3 has 15 residues. Trimming removed 4 bases from V and 5 bases from J, with 14 bases in between. CDR3: CASSYREPRNEKLFF. The CDR3, as DNA: TGTGCCAGCAGCTACAGGGAACCCCGGAATGAAAAACTGTTTTTT.

The V and J genes are TRBV6-4 and TRBJ1-5; D is undetermined. Germline V lookup: CDR1 MRHNA, CDR2 SNTAGT. The V end was cut by 3 bases, the J end by 4 bases, with 7 bases between. The CDR3 is 13 residues long. The CDR3 here is CASSEQKNQPQHF. The CDR3 bases are TGTGCCAGCAGTGAACAGAAGAATCAGCCCCAGCATTTT.

The genes are TRBV3-1 (or the pseudogene TRBV3-2) and TRBJ1-6, with TRBD1 matching over 7 bases. Germline lookup yields CDR1 LGHDT and CDR2 YNNKEL (reference sequence). Trimming at V came to 4 bases and at J to 7 bases, leaving 10 bases not matched to a gene. The CDR3 has 16 amino acids. CDR3 region: CASSPAEQGSNSPLHF. In DNA, the CDR3 is TGTGCCAGCAGCCCCGCAGAACAGGGGTCGAATTCACCCCTCCACTTT.

The gene calls are TRBV6-1 and TRBJ2-1; 9 bases align to TRBD2. The CDR3 is made up of 16 amino acids. V shed 2 bases and J 3 bases; nucleotides not matched to a gene: 5. The germline V gene has CDR1 MNHNS and CDR2 SASEGT. The CDR3 reads CASSEQLAGNYNEQFF. CDR3 DNA sequence: TGTGCCAGCAGTGAACAGCTAGCGGGGAACTACAATGAGCAGTTCTTC.

The rearrangement joins TRBV15 to TRBJ1-3, with a possible D match to TRBD1 (6 bases). V lost 1 base to trimming and J lost 0 bases, with 22 bases between them. From germline, CDR1 is LNHNV and CDR2 YYDKDF (reference sequence). This CDR3 contains 20 residues. CDR3 amino acids: CATSRGGVGRPTGSGNTIYF. Here the CDR3 DNA reads TGTGCCACCAGCAGAGGAGGAGTTGGACGACCGACAGGCTCTGGAAACACCATATATTTT. The full variable domain, in which reference TRBV15 and TRBJ1-3 provide the parts outside the CDR3, is DAMVIQNPRYQVTQFGKPVTLSCSQTLNHNVMYWYQQKSSQAPKLLFHYYDKDFNNEADTPDNFQSRRPNTSFCFLDIRSPGLGDTAMYLCATSRGGVGRPTGSGNTIYFGEGSWLTVV.

The chain recombines TRBV19 with TRBJ2-3, with 8 bases aligning to TRBD2. V dropped 5 bases and J dropped 2; count of bases not matched to a gene: 3. The CDR3 has 14 residues. Germline-derived CDR1 and CDR2 are LNHDA and SQIVND (reference sequence). The CDR3 here is CASSAGLATDTQYF. The CDR3 DNA is TGTGCCAGTAGTGCCGGACTAGCCACAGATACGCAGTATTTT.

In this sample, this clone turned up once. The chain is built from TRBV9 and TRBJ2-7; no firm D call. Germline CDR1 reads SGDLS; CDR2 reads YYNGEE. Trimming left V 0 bases short and J 0 bases short, with 7 bases between. The CDR3 runs 14 residues. Here the CDR3 reads CASSVGWASYEQYF. For the CDR3, the DNA is TGTGCCAGCAGCGTAGGTTGGGCCTCCTACGAGCAGTACTTC.

V usage is TRBV2 and J usage is TRBJ2-7; 9 bases match TRBD1. The CDR3 totals 14 residues. Germline CDR1 and CDR2: SNHLY and FYNNEI. After removal of 8 bases from V and 4 bases from J, the junction contained 9 bases not matched to a gene. CDR3 nucleotides: TGTGCCAGCCGTAAGGGACAGGGTTCGTACGAGCAGTACTTC. It translates to CASRKGQGSYEQYF.

The chain links TRBV5-1 to TRBJ1-2; 8 bases are shared with TRBD1. The V and J ends lost 0 bases and 8 bases, in that order; junction bases with no gene match: 3. The CDR3 loop spans 13 amino acids. Germline V gene lookup returns CDR1 SGHRS and CDR2 YFSETQ. CDR3 DNA: TGCGCCAGCAGCTTGGGGACAGGGAACGGCTACACCTTC. Translating it yields CASSLGTGNGYTF. Based on the CDR3 plus reference TRBV5-1 and TRBJ1-2, the full variable domain is KAGVTQTPRYLIKTRGQQVTLSCSPISGHRSVSWYQQTPGQGLQFLFEYFSETQRNKGNFPGRFSGRQFSNSRSEMNVSTLELGDSALYLCASSLGTGNGYTFGSGTRLTVV.

The chain links TRBV5-1 to TRBJ2-3; D is uncertain. With 0 bases removed from V and 4 bases from J, the gap between germline ends came to 12 bases. Germline CDR1 SGHRS, CDR2 YFSETQ. The CDR3 contains 15 residues. This CDR3 is CASSLARVDADTQYF. The CDR3 bases are TGCGCCAGCAGCTTGGCCCGAGTAGATGCAGATACGCAGTATTTT. Combining the CDR3 with reference TRBV5-1 and TRBJ2-3 gives the whole variable domain KAGVTQTPRYLIKTRGQQVTLSCSPISGHRSVSWYQQTPGQGLQFLFEYFSETQRNKGNFPGRFSGRQFSNSRSEMNVSTLELGDSALYLCASSLARVDADTQYFGPGTRLTVL.

This chain joins TRBV11-2 and TRBJ2-1; TRBD2 agrees at 12 bases. The CDR3 is 15 residues long. Germline CDR1 SGHAT, CDR2 FQNNGV. V lost 5 bases to trimming and J lost 6 bases; unmatched junction nucleotides: 5. CDR3 region: CASSARLAGVNEQFF. CDR3 nucleotide sequence: TGTGCCAGCAGCGCCCGACTAGCGGGGGTCAATGAGCAGTTCTTC.

The chain is built from TRBV6-2 or TRBV6-3 and TRBJ2-3, with 12 bases matching TRBD2. CDR1 and CDR2 (germline): MNHEY, SVGEGT. After removal of 0 bases from V and 7 bases from J, the junction contained 14 bases not matched to a gene. The CDR3 totals 19 residues. CDR3 protein: CASSYSTTSGGASINTQYF. Here the CDR3 DNA reads TGTGCCAGCAGTTACTCGACGACTAGCGGGGGAGCCAGTATAAATACGCAGTATTTT.

The rearrangement links TRBV5-1 to TRBJ2-3; tentatively, D is TRBD1 (6 bases). CDR3 length equals 16 residues. Trimming stripped 4 bases from V and 2 bases from J, with 17 bases between. CDR1 and CDR2 (germline): SGHRS, YFSETQ. CDR3 in amino acids: CASSTGTLTHTDTQYF. CDR3 coding DNA: TGCGCCAGCAGCACTGGGACACTCACCCACACAGATACGCAGTATTTT.

This clone was observed once. The rearrangement joins TRBV10-3 to TRBJ1-6; perhaps TRBD1 as D (5 bases). V was shortened by 0 bases and J by 9 bases, with 12 bases between the two germline ends. The CDR3 is 15 amino acids. The germline gives CDR1 ENHRY, CDR2 SYGVKD. The CDR3 bases are TGTGCCATCAGTGAGTCGAGGGGAGGTGGTTCACCCCTCCACTTT. Residues: CAISESRGGGSPLHF.

The V call is TRBV6-1, the J call TRBJ2-3; D possibly corresponds to TRBD2 (7 bases). The CDR3 has 14 residues. Germline V lookup: CDR1 MNHNS, CDR2 SASEGT. Trimming removed 3 bases at V and 11 bases at J, with 18 bases between. This CDR3 reads CASSDDRRGGGQYF. In DNA, the CDR3 is TGTGCCAGCAGTGACGACAGAAGGGGGGGTGGGCAGTATTTT.

The genes are TRBV30 and TRBJ2-7; tentatively, D is TRBD2 (6 bases). The CDR3 runs to 13 residues. Germline CDR1 and CDR2: GTSNPN and SVGIG (reference sequence). V gave up 3 bases and J gave up 4 bases, with 13 bases separating them. The CDR3 coding sequence is TGTGCCTGGAGGCGCCTAGCGTGGTACGAGCAGTACTTC. It encodes CAWRRLAWYEQYF.